This T cell receptor beta chain was documented in a study of CD8 T cells in Susac syndrome. Findings and caveats of the study: As the study acknowledged, the number of individuals who were part of its TCR sequencing and HLA analysis was relatively small.

An amount of RNA that ranged from 0.5 to 1 ug was reverse transcribed with random hexamers. TCRdb redid the calling of the immunoSEQ multiplex PCR reads with MiXCR, one entry per CDR3 protein. This table has approximately 160,000 distinct CDR3 sequences, just over 90% appearing once. In regard to this clonotype: The antigen remains unidentified.

The receptor was derived from a human donor in good health. Sample: CD4+ T cells from PBMCs.

CDR3 region: CSARALAGDSYNEQFF. For the CDR3, the DNA is TGCAGTGCTAGAGCGTTGGCGGGAGACTCCTACAATGAGCAGTTCTTC. This chain uses TRBV20-1 with TRBJ2-1; 7 bases agree with TRBD2. Germline CDR1 is DFQATT and CDR2 is SNEGSKA (reference sequence). The CDR3 extends over 16 amino acids. The V and J ends lost 1 base and 0 bases, in that order; junction bases with no gene match: 6.